This TCR beta chain was observed in a study of control samples from healthy donors and cancer patients. CDR1 KGHSH and CDR2 LQKENI come from the germline V gene. V dropped 2 bases and J dropped 0 bases, with 12 bases sitting between them. The CDR3 extends over 16 amino acids. TCRdb's copy holds only in-frame clones and misses some; the assay was immunoSEQ multiplex PCR. The sample contains about 150,000 clones, over 90% of which appear only once. The source of this sequence is a man between 50 and 59 years old in good health. Sequenced: blood. V is TRBV18 and J is TRBJ2-3, with D possibly being TRBD2 (5 bases). DNA for the CDR3: TGTGCCAGCTCACCAACTAGAACAATTAGCACAGATACGCAGTATTTT. This gives the protein CASSPTRTISTDTQYF.